This T cell receptor beta chain appears in the sequencing data of a study of cytomegalovirus exposure and HLA in healthy donors (dated by TCRdb to the late 2010s). Looking at the study overall: An earlier analysis of a few hundred of the donors reported 276 Gb of sequence data and 117 million unique TCR beta sequences obtained from 150 million to 200 million T cells. A later analysis re-examined previously published TCR beta repertoires from roughly 650 donors and added high-resolution HLA genotyping to investigate patterns of TCR occurrence. Besides the first cohort of 666 subjects, a separate validation cohort made up of roughly 120 different subjects was used. In the later analysis, no new phenotypic data were used to find candidate immune exposures; instead, reliance was placed on TCR beta sequences and their occurrence across donors. Several DR-DQ haplotypes were treated as single units for association and clustering because of strong linkage in the cohort. The study aimed to test whether signatures of past pathogen exposure could be identified by cataloging public T cell receptors. Of the roughly 400 genotyped donors, approximately 81% were placed in the genetic ancestry cluster associated with self-reported Caucasian donors. A later genetic analysis used genome-wide SNP genotypes for about three fifths of the 666 donors, treating that subset as a discovery cohort. To decide whether each TCR beta V gene segment behaved as functional or pseudogenic, an earlier analysis of fewer than 750 of the donors relied on high-throughput TCR beta sequencing. Class I and class II HLA loci were covered by the typing at four-digit resolution. An early release covering about 600 HLA-typed donors comprised approximately 290 gigabases of sequencing data and approximately 80 million unique TCR sequences. The study combined high-throughput TCR immunosequencing, statistical association of individual TCRs with disease status, and machine learning to predict cytomegalovirus infection status. Donor age, sex, ethnicity and CMV serostatus were compiled together with the repertoire data. The number of typed donors differed by locus: roughly 629-640 for A, B, C, DRB1 and DQB1; 522 for DQA1; 606 for DPA1; and roughly 470 for DPB1. The study profiled the T cell repertoires of hundreds of subjects by immunosequencing and related them to cytomegalovirus serostatus. Every discovery cohort repertoire had been produced on one sequencing platform. Across approximately 400 genotyped donors of the cohort, an average of roughly 230,000 unique TCR beta nucleotide sequences per donor were sequenced, and approximately 17% of those sequences were non-productive. Results and caveats for the whole study, not just this receptor: A cluster of highly shared sequence variants was judged likely to be a technical artifact of the sequencing pipeline. In a later analysis, several top co-occurrence clusters were reported to appear linked to parvovirus B19, influenza, CMV and Epstein-Barr virus. The authors suggested that the approach could potentially be generalized to other disease states and immunological phenotypes. Correlated functional status among segregating V segments might reflect linkage disequilibrium, but an unknown experimental factor could not be ruled out. An earlier analysis of approximately 530 of the donors showed that most TCR beta V segments appeared in productive rearrangements either about 87% or about 30% of the time, which broadly matched IMGT annotations. Some IMGT-functional V segments, including TRBV6-2 and TRBV6-3, could not be told apart with the 87-base-pair reads, so those segments were excluded. In this cohort, only TCR beta chains were sequenced, and detectable features were limited by the absence of alpha or paired-chain data. In a later genetic analysis, a missense DCLRE1C variant was associated with V-gene and J-gene trimming of TCR beta chains, and the association was replicated in an independent cohort. A further reported finding was that TCR beta sequences accurately predicted the HLA-A and HLA-B alleles for most subjects in the first cohort. The earlier analysis of approximately 590 of the donors excluded some 15 rarely observed V segments, including chromosome 9 orphons, because counts were too low. Compared with the approximately 720-donor mean, donors in an Asian-associated ancestry cluster had fewer N-insertions in productive TCRs, according to a later genetic analysis. Most TCR sequences were observed very rarely across donors, whereas some public TCRs were present in many individuals. Specific HLA alleles were associated with 16,951 TCR beta sequences at a false discovery rate of 0.05 in a later analysis. The study listed 150 to 200 TCR beta chains as associated with cytomegalovirus. A later analysis found that most CMV-associated TCR beta chains appeared HLA-restricted, with HLA associations seemingly driven largely by CMV exposure. The presence/absence analyses assumed that sequencing depth was roughly uniform across donors, and that assumption may not be true. Because HLA typing was unavailable for some donors at each locus, only the typed subset was used in association tests. Cytomegalovirus status was reported to be diagnosed by the classifier with high specificity and sensitivity in both the original and validation cohorts. Compared with equally common non-associated chains, HLA-associated TCR beta chains in a later analysis were more clonally expanded and had lower generation probabilities. When HLA alleles, especially DR and DQ, strongly co-occurred, attributing TCR associations to individual alleles was difficult. A later analysis found that TCR association rates varied across HLA loci, with DRB1 alleles showing the most associated TCRs and HLA-C alleles the fewest. Immune exposure information for the cohort was limited to CMV serostatus. In vitro tests confirmed that a few of the cytomegalovirus-associated TCR beta chains recognize cytomegalovirus antigens.

With regard to this clone: Its antigen is currently not known. Within one base of it there is no much larger clone, and no base qualities were kept.

Receptor amplification or capture employed the immunoSEQ multiplex PCR assay. The multiplex PCR relied on a mix of 60 forward primers for TCR Vbeta segments and 13 reverse primers for TCR Jbeta segments. Amplification of the CDR3 region of rearranged TCR beta genes was performed with a multiplex PCR assay on genomic DNA. The amplified TCR beta libraries were sequenced on the Illumina HiSeq System as 87-base-pair reads. As for the original processing: In a later analysis, tens of millions of unique TCR beta chains were counted across the approximately 620 repertoires, and roughly 11 million of these chains were shared by at least two donors. To remove PCR and sequencing errors, raw reads were error-corrected and collapsed into unique sequences using a nearest-neighbor algorithm that merged closely related sequences. To assign V, D and J gene segments, CDR3 sequences were aligned to IMGT reference sequences. For a sequence to be retained, at least a six-nucleotide match to both a V gene segment and a J gene segment was required. Rearrangements were classified as productive when the CDR3 lacked stop codons and remained in frame with V and J, and all other rearrangements were classified as non-productive. CDR3 was defined according to IMGT convention as the region running from the second conserved V-encoded cysteine to the conserved J-encoded phenylalanine. The earlier analysis of around 640 of the donors excluded sequences that lacked an unambiguous match to a single V gene segment. An earlier analysis of almost 600 of the donors classified V segments as functional when productive rearrangements were above 56.7% and as segregating when the standard deviation between donors was above 5%. A statistical classification framework was built to diagnose cytomegalovirus status from the catalog of TCR beta chain sequences. V and J gene assignment, in a later analysis, came from comparing TCR nucleotide sequences with IMGT/GENE-DB human TR gene sequences. In a later analysis, CDR3 sequences and most-parsimonious VDJ recombination scenarios were assigned using the TCRdist pipeline. A later analysis defined each TCR beta chain by its CDR3 amino acid sequence plus V-gene family, and excluded reads lacking a unique V-gene family. To address suspected cross-contamination and a sequencing artifact, a later analysis removed over 500 highly shared, low-generation-probability nucleotide sequences. For each public chain, a later analysis derived a clonal expansion index from normalized ranks of inferred template counts within each repertoire. In a later analysis, generation probabilities were computed using a VDJ recombination model fitted to out-of-frame rearrangements, and the results were checked against IGoR. In a later analysis, hypergeometric tests were used to score TCR-TCR, TCR-HLA and TCR-CMV co-occurrence, with a repertoire-size bias correction applied to TCR pairs. To estimate false discovery rates, a later analysis permuted the HLA or CMV assignments 20 times. In a later analysis, co-occurring TCRs were grouped using DBSCAN, and TCRdist sequence similarity was added for clustering within HLA-allele-positive subsets. Repertoires with fewer than 30,000 or more than 120,000 public chains, plus five repertoires with anomalous nucleotide sharing, were excluded from co-occurrence clustering. TCRdb re-hosts the immuneACCESS table, in-frame sequences only. Its copies lack some clones; in the studies checked, an unresolved V gene accounts for under half of them, and the cause for the rest is not known. D and trimming come from the DNA, and the V and J calls and clone size come from that table. The table for this sample lists roughly 200,000 clones; around 82% of them were counted only once. 2.5% to 3.5% of the sample is taken by the ten largest.

CDR1 and CDR2 are drawn from the germline V gene (reference sequence): GTSNPN, SVGIG. Trimming takes 4 bases off V and 6 bases off J; junction bases not matched to a gene: 7. The CDR3 holds 13 amino acids from the cysteine to the phenylalanine. This entry keeps only the CDR3 DNA: 39 bases, framed from base 1. The cohort comprised fewer than 750 healthy bone marrow donors. Cohort members were all nominally healthy when sampled, although unrecorded immune exposures were likely present. The donor was CMV seronegative and belonged to the group of 352 seronegative cohort members. A peripheral blood sample was collected from each donor, and TCR beta sequencing was performed on peripheral blood mononuclear cells. Genomic DNA was extracted from the blood cell samples with the Qiagen DNeasy Blood Extraction Kit.

Sequencing input: PBMCs. The clonotype originates from a woman younger than 45 in good health and CMV-seronegative. Here the chain combines TRBV30 and TRBJ1-1; the central 8 bases match TRBD1. The DNA sequence reads TGTGCCTGGAACACCTGGACAGGGTCTGAAGCTTTCTTT. It codes for CAWNTWTGSEAFF. With the portions outside the CDR3 filled from the reference TRBV30 and TRBJ1-1 genes, the complete variable region becomes SQTIHQWPATLVQPVGSPLSLECTVEGTSNPNLYWYRQAAGRGLQLLFYSVGIGQISSEVPQNLSASRPQDRQFILSSKKLLLSDSGFYLCAWNTWTGSEAFFGQGTRLTVV.